This T cell receptor (beta chain) was documented in a study of cytomegalovirus exposure and HLA in healthy donors. The study, taken as a whole, reports: The authors later found TCR association rates varying by HLA locus, with DRB1 most and HLA-C fewest.

The PCR made use of 60 Vbeta and 13 Jbeta primers. Clones were read by immunoSEQ multiplex PCR, and TCRdb kept only the in-frame ones, dropping some. Here the sample spans 55,000 to 80,000 clones, about four fifths being singletons. To note about this clone: Its antigen is still unknown.

Germline assignment: CDR1 SGHRS and CDR2 YFSETQ. This CDR3 is built from 14 residues. When sampled, the donors appeared nominally healthy, though they likely had unrecorded immune exposures. Material: PBMCs. The genes are TRBV5-1 and TRBJ2-5; the match to TRBD1 covers 7 bases. The J call may not be correct, given that the DNA end is closer to TRBJ2-7. The receptor was derived from a woman aged 25 to 45 in good health and CMV-seronegative. CDR3 sequence reads: CASSLTGSSYEQYF. The DNA of the CDR3 is TGCGCCAGCAGCCTGACAGGGAGCTCCTACGAGCAGTACTTC.